This T cell receptor beta chain was sequenced during a study of T cell responses to AZD1222 COVID-19 vaccine. Study-wide background: Pooled together were second doses at about 4 or about 12 weeks.

TCRdb's copy holds only in-frame clones and misses some; the assay was immunoSEQ multiplex PCR. The data contain fewer than 120,000 clones, 92% of them singletons. Study outcomes and limitations: AZD1222 recipients seropositive at baseline numbered only 6 or 7. White British people made up most donors, females outnumbered males, and clonal diversity was possibly underestimated. Spike was spanned by vaccine-associated CD4 TCRs, which were dominant at 160-218 and 743-854.

Regarding this clone: What it binds is not known.

The TCR sequence derives from an adult in good health. The starting material was peripheral blood, obtained on day 0 of AZD1222 vaccination.

The CDR3 DNA is TGTGCCAGCAGCTTACGTCTGGCGGTGGAGACCCAGTACTTC. It translates to CASSLRLAVETQYF. The rearrangement joins TRBV7-2 to TRBJ2-5; no definite D call. The length of the CDR3 is 14 residues. CDR1 is SGHTA, CDR2 FQGNSA, per germline. The V end lost 2 bases, the J end lost 5 bases, and 12 bases lay between the germline ends.